These 21 T cell receptor beta chains came from one sample sequenced in a study of blood T cell repertoires in COVID-19. Measured with immunoSEQ multiplex PCR; TCRdb has only the in-frame clones, and not every one. This sample yields 200,000 to 300,000 clones, of which roughly 88% are seen a single time; about 0.65% belongs to the top ten. Sequencing was done on a sample of peripheral blood. Receptors originate from a human donor in a cohort sampled during active COVID-19.

CDR3 bases: TGTGCCAGCAGCTACGGGACTAGCGGATTGTACGAGCAGTACTTC. This sequence encodes CASSYGTSGLYEQYF. V is TRBV7-6 and J is TRBJ2-7, with TRBD2 identical over 11 bases. This CDR3 has 15 residues. Trimming took 4 bases from V and 4 from J; bases not matched to a gene: 6. Per the germline V gene, CDR1 is SGHVS and CDR2 is FNYEAQ.

The chain carries TRBV7-9 and TRBJ2-3; D is possibly TRBD1 (6 bases). The CDR3 extends over 15 amino acids. The V end was cut by 5 bases, the J end by 6 bases, with 18 bases between. Germline assignment: CDR1 SEHNR and CDR2 FQNEAQ (reference sequence). The DNA of the CDR3 is TGTGCCAGCAGCACGAAACAGGGTGTTGAGGATACGCAGTATTTT. Translation gives CASSTKQGVEDTQYF.

The chain employs TRBV5-6 and TRBJ1-1; tentative D call: TRBD1 (5 bases). This CDR3 has 16 residues. Germline CDR1 SGHDT, CDR2 YYEEEE. With 0 bases removed from V and 0 bases from J, the gap between germline ends came to 12 bases. CDR3: CASSLGQLLMNTEAFF. CDR3 coding DNA: TGTGCCAGCAGCTTGGGACAGCTCCTAATGAACACTGAAGCTTTCTTT.

The genes are TRBV11-3 and TRBJ1-6; the D gene is possibly TRBD1 (6 bases). There are 14 residues in the CDR3. Trimming left V 2 bases short and J 6 bases short, with 8 bases between. Germline V gene sequence: CDR1 SGHNT, CDR2 YENEEA. CDR3 amino acids: CASSLTGFNSPLHF. CDR3 coding DNA: TGTGCCAGCAGCTTAACAGGGTTTAATTCACCCCTCCACTTT.

The CDR3 DNA follows: TGCGCCAGCAGCCAAGATCGGGACAGTTGGCGGTCCATGAACACTGAAGCTTTCTTT. This gives the protein CASSQDRDSWRSMNTEAFF. The chain employs TRBV4-3 and TRBJ1-1, with 7 bases aligning to TRBD1. The J segment lost 0 bases and the V segment lost 0 bases, leaving 13 bases of the junction unmatched. This CDR3 contains 19 residues. The germline V gene encodes CDR1 LGHNA and CDR2 YSLEER.

The chain links TRBV7-9 to TRBJ2-7; 8 bases match TRBD2. This CDR3 is 16 amino acids long. V shed 5 bases, J shed 5 bases, and the junction held 14 bases outside the gene matches. Germline V gene data show CDR1 as SEHNR and CDR2 as FQNEAQ (reference sequence). In DNA form, the CDR3 reads TGTGCCAGCAGCCACCCCCTCGCGGGAGGTTCCAACGAGCAGTACTTC. It translates to CASSHPLAGGSNEQYF.

The chain couples TRBV6-1 to TRBJ1-6, with D maybe TRBD1 (5 bases). Germline V lookup: CDR1 MNHNS, CDR2 SASEGT. The CDR3 has 16 residues. Trimming removed 3 bases at V and 4 bases at J, with 13 bases between. The CDR3 region is CASSDTWAGYNSPLHF. Written as DNA, the CDR3 is TGTGCCAGCAGTGATACTTGGGCAGGGTATAATTCACCCCTCCACTTT.

This clone showed up just a few times. The rearrangement joins TRBV7-2 to TRBJ2-3; no reliable D call. This CDR3 is 15 amino acids long. The V end lost 1 base, the J end lost 2 bases, and 10 bases lay between the germline ends. CDR1 and CDR2 (germline): SGHTA, FQGNSA. The CDR3 nucleotides are TGTGCCAGCAGCTTAGGAGGCGACTTCACAGATACGCAGTATTTT. Amino acid sequence: CASSLGGDFTDTQYF.

The table lists this clone with a count of one. The chain uses TRBV20-1 and TRBJ2-7, with D perhaps TRBD1 (5 bases). V was trimmed by 3 bases and J by 1 base, leaving 13 bases between them. The CDR3 covers 14 residues. Per germline, CDR1 DFQATT and CDR2 SNEGSKA (reference sequence). CDR3 nucleotide sequence: TGCAGTGCTAGTATCTCGACAGCATCCTACGAGCAGTACTTC. Translation gives CSASISTASYEQYF.

The genes are TRBV27 and TRBJ2-5, with 7 bases matching TRBD1. This CDR3 contains 13 residues. The V gene end was trimmed by 6 bases and the J gene end by 1 base; junction bases not matched to a gene: 2. Per the germline V gene, CDR1 is MNHEY and CDR2 is SMNVEV (reference sequence). CDR3 region: CASRGQFQETQYF. The CDR3 bases are TGTGCCAGCAGGGGACAGTTCCAAGAGACCCAGTACTTC.

In DNA, the CDR3 is TGCGCCAGCAGCTTAATTACAGGGGGCATGGATACGCAGTATTTT. Translating gives CASSLITGGMDTQYF. The rearrangement joins TRBV5-1 to TRBJ2-3; TRBD1 matches at 9 bases. CDR3 length: 15 amino acids. J lost 6 bases, V lost 2 bases, and 7 bases had no gene match. CDR1 is SGHRS and CDR2 is YFSETQ in the germline V gene.

The chain combines TRBV23-1 with TRBJ2-5, with D tentatively TRBD1 (6 bases). TRBV23-1 is an ORF, and what it does is uncertain. This CDR3 is built from 21 residues. V lost 0 bases and J 2 bases, leaving 28 bases between the germline ends. In DNA form, the CDR3 reads TGCGCCAGCAGTCAATCCCTCTGGACAGCTTTGGAACCCCCCCAACAAGAGACCCAGTACTTC. Protein: CASSQSLWTALEPPQQETQYF.

The chain uses TRBV10-3 and TRBJ1-4; weak D call: TRBD1 (6 bases). The CDR3 contains 15 residues. Trimming took 5 bases from V and 2 from J, leaving 12 bases between them. The germline CDR1 and CDR2 sequences are ENHRY and SYGVKD. CDR3 DNA sequence: TGTGCCATCAGTCTTGCGGGGGGCACTAATGAAAAACTGTTTTTT. It is translated as CAISLAGGTNEKLFF.

This sequence joins TRBV4-3 and TRBJ2-7; TRBD2 might be the D (7 bases). From germline, CDR1 is LGHNA and CDR2 YSLEER. The CDR3 has 15 amino acids. V was clipped by 4 bases and J by 4 bases, with 17 bases between them. Here the CDR3 DNA reads TGCGCCAGCAGCCTGGGGGAGGGAGGGGGATACGAGCAGTACTTC. Encoded protein: CASSLGEGGGYEQYF.

The gene calls are TRBV18 and TRBJ2-5, with D possibly being TRBD2 (5 bases). The germline gives CDR1 KGHSH, CDR2 LQKENI. CDR3 length equals 14 residues. Trimming took off 2 bases at V and 1 base at J, with 8 bases between the two ends. The chain's CDR3 is CASSPAGFQETQYF. The CDR3, as DNA: TGTGCCAGCTCACCAGCGGGCTTCCAAGAGACCCAGTACTTC. Using reference TRBV18 and TRBJ2-5 for the parts outside the CDR3, the full variable domain is NAGVMQNPRHLVRRRGQEARLRCSPMKGHSHVYWYRQLPEEGLKFMVYLQKENIIDESGMPKERFSAEFPKEGPSILRIQQVVRGDSAAYFCASSPAGFQETQYFGPGTRLLVL.

This chain links TRBV5-4 with TRBJ2-7, with TRBD2 as a possible D gene (6 bases). Trimming took off 4 bases at V and 5 bases at J, with 10 bases between the two ends. The CDR3 length is 12 residues. Germline CDR1 reads SGHNT; CDR2 reads YYREEE (reference sequence). This CDR3 is CASSRERNEQYF. The CDR3 nucleotides are TGTGCCAGCAGCCGGGAGAGGAACGAGCAGTACTTC. Full variable domain (outside the CDR3, taken from reference TRBV5-4 and TRBJ2-7): ETGVTQSPTHLIKTRGQQVTLRCSSQSGHNTVSWYQQALGQGPQFIFQYYREEENGRGNFPPRFSGLQFPNYSSELNVNALELDDSALYLCASSRERNEQYFGPGTRLTVT.

The chain couples TRBV10-3 to TRBJ1-2; TRBD1 matches 7 bases. The length of the CDR3 is 14 residues. The J segment lost 2 bases and the V segment lost 5 bases, leaving 5 bases of the junction unmatched. In germline, CDR1 is ENHRY, CDR2 SYGVKD. CDR3 sequence reads: CAISQTGVNYGYTF. CDR3 DNA: TGTGCCATCAGTCAAACAGGGGTGAACTATGGCTACACCTTC.

The gene calls are TRBV6-2 or TRBV6-3 and TRBJ2-7; D is undetermined. Deletions cut 5 bases from V and 0 bases from J, with 5 bases between. The CDR3 has 12 amino acids. The germline CDR1 and CDR2 sequences are MNHEY and SVGEGT. CDR3 nucleotide sequence: TGTGCCAGCAGTACGCGCTCCTACGAGCAGTACTTC. Translation gives CASSTRSYEQYF.

This rearrangement joins TRBV3-1 (or the pseudogene TRBV3-2) to TRBJ2-4, with D maybe TRBD2 (6 bases). This CDR3 is 20 amino acids long. The V gene's germline CDR1 is LGHDT and CDR2 YNNKEL (reference sequence). Between the trimmed V and J ends, which lost 1 base and 0 bases, there was a span of 22 bases. This CDR3 is CASSQVLARLTSLAKNIQYF. The DNA for the CDR3 is TGTGCCAGCAGCCAAGTACTAGCAAGGCTTACTTCCCTAGCCAAAAACATTCAGTACTTC.

DNA for the CDR3: TGTGCCAGCTCAACCGCGGGACGCTCCTACGAGCAGTACTTC. Translating it yields CASSTAGRSYEQYF. The chain has TRBV18 and TRBJ2-7; a possible D gene is TRBD2 (6 bases). V gave up 5 bases and J gave up 0 bases, with 11 bases separating them. From germline, CDR1 is KGHSH and CDR2 LQKENI. The CDR3 extends over 14 amino acids.

The genes are TRBV7-3 and TRBJ2-2, with TRBD2 identical over 9 bases. The germline V gene encodes CDR1 SGHTA and CDR2 FQGTGA. CDR3 length: 14 amino acids. The V and J ends lost 6 bases and 1 base, in that order; junction bases with no gene match: 0. The CDR3 nucleotides read TGTGCCAGCAGGCGGGAGGGGAACACCGGGGAGCTGTTTTTT. Translation: CASRREGNTGELFF.